This paragraph covers one T cell receptor beta chain sequence. No antigen is known for it. The junction does not match germline at one end; this may be a read error. The library was prepared using multiplex PCR. Data came from an Illumina HiSeq 4000. To build TCR beta libraries, CDR3 regions were amplified by Arm-PCR using iRepertoire HTBI primers. Before sequencing, the PCR products underwent gel purification. The original pipeline was this. Gene usage analysis of CDR3 amino acid clonotypes used the roughly 60 TRBV and some 13 TRBJ segments found across samples. COPE and FqMerger were used to merge the filtered high-quality paired reads into contigs. Contigs were aligned with BLAST to IMGT TRBV, TRBD and TRBJ reference genes, and CDR3 was defined per IMGT. Any clonotype with a frequency above 0.1% was counted as a highly expanded clone. Shannon entropy was used to measure repertoire diversity, and the Gini coefficient was used to measure V-J evenness. A clonotype found in more than one individual was treated as public. The public reads were quality trimmed at Q25 with fastp and then assembled into clones with MiXCR by TCRdb, keeping productive beta chains. Entries that share a CDR3 protein sequence are merged under the most common genes and DNA. TCRdb, not the original authors, processed these V and J calls. This sample holds about 420,000 distinct CDR3 sequences; about a sixth were observed only once. The ten largest make up about 25% of the sample.

The germline V gene sets CDR1 to SGHTA and CDR2 to FQGNSA. From the cysteine up to the phenylalanine, the CDR3 has a length of 17 residues. Of all the DNA, just the CDR3 is kept, 51 bases in frame from base 1. This sample stems from a study of regulatory T cells in long-lasting Graves disease (dated by TCRdb to about 2021). In the study overall: Newly diagnosed Graves' disease patients had taken antithyroid drugs for less than 3 months. Peripheral blood TCR sequencing and RNA sequencing compared persistent Graves' disease patients with newly diagnosed Graves' disease patients. The study was registered as a clinical trial and conducted in China. A total of roughly 35 samples were covered by TCR sequencing, comprising approximately 13 persistent and some 20 newly diagnosed Graves' disease patients. The investigation overall reported the following: Because the primary lesion, thyroid tissue, could not be accessed, the study looked at peripheral blood alone. The small sample size was acknowledged by the authors as a limitation that may reduce accuracy. Persistent disease showed preferential use of TRBV28, TRBJ1-2 and TRBJ2-5, whereas newly diagnosed disease favored TRBV20-1 and TRBJ2-1. Lower TCR Shannon entropy and fewer highly expanded clones were observed in persistent Graves' disease patients than in newly diagnosed patients, which suggested clonal expansion. Patients with persistent disease shared more public clonotypes (around 2,700) than newly diagnosed patients did (more than 900). Only the TCR beta chain was sequenced and analyzed.

According to the study, the label for this sample's time point signals: newly diagnosed GD, antithyroid drugs for less than 3 months. For both TCR sequencing and RNA sequencing, RNA was extracted from PBMCs using TRIzol. The diagnosis of Graves' disease followed American Thyroid Association guidelines. Patients for the study were recruited at an endocrinology department in Xi'an, China. Each patient gave around 9.2 milliliters of peripheral blood, collected in an EDTA anticoagulant tube. Ficoll Paque Plus density gradient separation was used to isolate PBMCs, and no further T cell sorting was done. RNA quality was checked with an Agilent 2100 Bioanalyzer and agarose gel, and concentration with a NanoDrop 2000. These data also formed part of another study, on T cells in Graves' hyperthyroidism and ophthalmopathy. The other study reports the following: Stable Graves' hyperthyroidism was defined as the absence of progression to ophthalmopathy over 18 months of follow-up. The hyperthyroidism patients were between 18 and 65 years old and newly diagnosed, with a disease duration of less than 2 months. Patients with uncontrolled infections, other autoimmune diseases, pregnancy or lactation were excluded. Clinical symptoms, serum thyroxine and TRAb, thyroid ultrasound, and orbital computed tomography formed the basis for the diagnoses. For the first round of RT-PCR on the TCR CDR3, the HTBI primer set was used together with the Qiagen OneStep RT-PCR kit. Most expanded thyroid clonotypes (frequency above 0.001) were also detected in blood, suggesting blood repertoires may reflect thyroid immune responses. Ophthalmopathy was separated from stable hyperthyroidism by a 13 V-J signature model, with 85% to 90% sensitivity and around 81% specificity obtained in cross-validation and 80%/75% obtained in testing. During validation, the model predicted progression to ophthalmopathy a median of around 7 months ahead of onset, with almost 71% sensitivity and 72% to 85% specificity. To identify TCR V-J signatures that set the groups apart, the researchers used a discovery cohort of 90 to 100 patients, made up of roughly 45 with Graves' ophthalmopathy and 57 with stable Graves' hyperthyroidism. Prospective prediction of ophthalmopathy was tested in an independent validation cohort consisting of 18 hyperthyroidism patients and around 16 patients who later progressed to ophthalmopathy. The approximately 90 discovery patients were randomly split 7:3 into training and test sets. The study also compared thyroid tissue and blood T-cell repertoires from about 6 Graves' hyperthyroidism patients. After sampling, hyperthyroidism patients received methimazole starting at 30 mg daily, and ophthalmopathy patients received high-dose intravenous methylprednisolone. A second multiplex PCR round built the libraries, followed by size selection and purification. Sequencing of the libraries was done on an Illumina HiSeq2000 using paired-end 100 bp reads. SOAPnuke was used to process the raw data, removing reads that contained adapters or uncalled bases, had a mean Phred below 15, or lacked an exact match to the constant primer or identifier. High-quality paired reads were merged using COPE v1.2.5, and each unique nucleotide sequence was defined as a clonotype. MiTCR v1.1 was used to align clonotypes to the IMGT TRBV, TRBD and TRBJ reference segments. Only V-J combinations with frequency above 0.0001, covering 98% to 99.2% of repertoires, were analysed. A TCS score was defined as the ratio between F50 (clonal expansion) and ExV (chaos), using BLOSUM62-based TCRdist between CDR3 peptides within each V-J. Welch's t-statistics and random forest reduced approximately 520 V-J features to 10 to 15, which were used in a naive Bayes classifier (R e1071). No statistical method was used to fix the sample size in advance, and group allocation was not hidden from the investigators. The paper describes TCR Vbeta CDR3 sequencing of fewer than 150 peripheral blood samples, made up of 43 ophthalmopathy patients, 70 to 75 hyperthyroidism patients and roughly 17 progressor patients.

Sequenced here: peripheral blood mononuclear cells (PBMCs), sampled at new diagnosis, from a patient treated with antithyroid drugs. In this chain, TRBV7-2 is recombined with TRBJ2-5, and TRBD2 matches 10 of the central bases. The clonotype was recovered from a young woman with Graves disease. Donor details come from another sample of the same person, matched by shared clones. The DNA reads TGCGCCAGCAGCCAAGGTCCCCTAGCGGGAGTGCAAGAGACCCAGTACTTC. Translation gives CASSQGPLAGVQETQYF.